This passage covers 25 T cell receptor beta chains from one sample sequenced in a study of graft-versus-host responses after intestinal transplantation. These receptors are not linked to any known antigen. The repertoire was sequenced with immunoSEQ multiplex PCR; TCRdb's copy has only in-frame clones and lacks some. The sample comprises about 51,000 clones, more than 80% of which are singletons, and around 0.6% rests with the top ten. The sequencing used unstimulated CD4+ T cells sorted from spleen or lymph node cells, collected before transplant. The receptors were sampled from a human donor who was the organ donor for an intestinal transplant.

The chain employs TRBV7-2 and TRBJ2-1, with 12 nucleotides matching TRBD2. This CDR3 is built from 15 residues. The ends lost 5 bases at V and 8 bases at J; junction bases unmatched: 7. The germline V gene has CDR1 SGHTA and CDR2 FQGNSA. CDR3 sequence (DNA): TGTGCCAGCAGCCGACTAGCGGGAGCCCTCGATGAGCAGTTCTTC. Protein product: CASSRLAGALDEQFF.

The chain carries TRBV7-9 and TRBJ1-2; the D gene is possibly TRBD1 (5 bases). This CDR3 has 13 amino acids. With 1 base removed from V and 7 bases from J, the gap between germline ends came to 10 bases. CDR1 is SEHNR and CDR2 is FQNEAQ in the germline V gene (reference sequence). The chain's CDR3 is CASSLGGTGGYTF. For the CDR3, the DNA is TGTGCCAGCAGCTTAGGCGGGACCGGTGGCTACACCTTC.

The chain uses TRBV5-1 and TRBJ2-3; 13 bases align to TRBD2. Germline CDR1 SGHRS, CDR2 YFSETQ. Unmatched junction bases numbered 12, after V lost 0 bases and J lost 5 bases. The CDR3 has 19 residues. CDR3 sequence (DNA): TGCGCCAGCAGCTTGGCCACTAGCGGGAGGGGGCTGGAGAAAGATACGCAGTATTTT. It codes for CASSLATSGRGLEKDTQYF.

This chain uses TRBV5-1 with TRBJ1-1, with 7 bases aligning to TRBD1. The CDR3 is 14 amino acids. The V segment lost 5 bases and the J segment 5 bases; nucleotides outside the gene matches: 9. Germline CDR1 SGHRS, CDR2 YFSETQ. CDR3 amino acids: CASSPRQGGTEAFF. CDR3 DNA: TGCGCCAGCAGTCCGAGACAGGGAGGAACTGAAGCTTTCTTT. The full variable domain, its missing parts supplied by reference TRBV5-1 and TRBJ1-1, is KAGVTQTPRYLIKTRGQQVTLSCSPISGHRSVSWYQQTPGQGLQFLFEYFSETQRNKGNFPGRFSGRQFSNSRSEMNVSTLELGDSALYLCASSPRQGGTEAFFGQGTRLTVV.

The J gene is TRBJ2-7, the V gene TRBV6-1, with a weak D call TRBD2 (6 bases). The CDR3 runs 14 residues. Germline assignment: CDR1 MNHNS and CDR2 SASEGT. V lost 6 bases, J lost 2 bases, and 14 bases lay in between. CDR3 sequence: CASRRRDGTYEQYF. The DNA of the CDR3 is TGTGCCAGCAGGCGGCGGGACGGCACCTACGAGCAGTACTTC.

Comments on this clone: One end of the junction varies from germline; a read error may be responsible. The chain uses TRBV7-7 and TRBJ2-3; D perhaps matches TRBD2 (6 bases). The CDR3 loop spans 15 amino acids. Per the germline V gene, CDR1 is SSHAT and CDR2 is FNYEAQ (reference sequence). In nucleotides, the CDR3 is TGTGCTAGCAGCTTAGCGGAGGGGTTCACAGATACGCAGTATTTT. Translating it yields CASSLAEGFTDTQYF.

This clone was recorded once. This rearrangement joins TRBV7-9 to TRBJ1-5; tentatively, D is TRBD1 (5 bases). Trimming left V 5 bases short and J 2 bases short, with 16 bases between. Germline V gene data show CDR1 as SEHNR and CDR2 as FQNEAQ (reference sequence). The length of the CDR3 is 16 residues. In nucleotides, the CDR3 is TGTGCCAGCAGCGCAGCGGGACCTGTGGGCAATCAGCCCCAGCATTTT. It is translated as CASSAAGPVGNQPQHF.

The V and J genes are TRBV11-2 and TRBJ2-1; TRBD1 agrees at 8 bases. The CDR3 has 13 residues. Germline values: CDR1 SGHAT, CDR2 FQNNGV. The ends lost 8 bases at V and 7 bases at J; junction bases unmatched: 7. CDR3 nucleotide sequence: TGTGCCAGCGGGGGTCAGGGGGCGAATGAGCAGTTCTTC. Translation gives CASGGQGANEQFF.

The V gene is TRBV7-9, the J gene TRBJ1-2, with D uncertain. Germline CDR1 reads SEHNR; CDR2 reads FQNEAQ (reference sequence). This CDR3 region has 12 residues. The ends were cut back, 1 base at V and 7 bases at J, with 7 bases in the middle. The CDR3 DNA reads as TGTGCCAGCAGCTTAGGAGAAACTGGCTACACCTTC. Amino acids: CASSLGETGYTF. The full variable domain, its missing parts supplied by reference TRBV7-9 and TRBJ1-2, is DTGVSQNPRHKITKRGQNVTFRCDPISEHNRLYWYRQTLGQGPEFLTYFQNEAQLEKSRLLSDRFSAERPKGSFSTLEIQRTEQGDSAMYLCASSLGETGYTFGSGTRLTVV.

The CDR3 loop reads CASSEARNTGELFF. For the CDR3, the DNA is TGTGCCAGCAGTGAAGCTCGGAACACCGGGGAGCTGTTTTTT. This chain connects TRBV2 to TRBJ2-2; D is undetermined. The germline V gene has CDR1 SNHLY and CDR2 FYNNEI. Trimming removed 0 bases from V and 1 base from J, with 3 bases in between. The CDR3 totals 14 residues. The whole variable domain, remainder taken from reference TRBV2 and TRBJ2-2, is EPEVTQTPSHQVTQMGQEVILRCVPISNHLYFYWYRQILGQKVEFLVSFYNNEISEKSEIFDDQFSVERPDGSNFTLKIRSTKLEDSAMYFCASSEARNTGELFFGEGSRLTVL.

V is TRBV21-1 and J is TRBJ2-7; TRBD2 reflects the table's D call only, with no check against the DNA. TRBV21-1 is reported as a pseudogene. This CDR3 is built from 14 residues. CDR3 region: CASSNLAGIYEQYF. CDR3 DNA: TGTGCCAGCAGCAACCTAGCGGGGATATACGAGCAGTACTTC.

The genes are TRBV9 and TRBJ2-5, with 8 positions matching TRBD1. Germline loops: CDR1 SGDLS, CDR2 YYNGEE. J gave up 3 bases and V 4 bases, and 5 bases lay outside the gene matches. The length of the CDR3 is 14 residues. CDR3 coding DNA: TGTGCCAGCAGCCCCCGGACAGGGAAAGAGACCCAGTACTTC. Encoded protein: CASSPRTGKETQYF.

The CDR3 nucleotides read TGTGCCAGCAGTTACTCTTCGGTCCAAGAGACCCAGTACTTC. Its protein is CASSYSSVQETQYF. The genes are TRBV6-6 and TRBJ2-5, with unresolved D. Germline loops: CDR1 MNHNY, CDR2 SVGAGI (reference sequence). The CDR3 sequence is 14 residues long. V lost 0 bases to trimming and J lost 1 base, with 6 bases between them.

V usage is TRBV6-5 and J usage is TRBJ2-1; the match to TRBD2 covers 10 bases. V gave up 11 bases and J gave up 6 bases; unmatched junction bases: 13. The CDR3 is 15 amino acids. In germline, CDR1 is MNHEY, CDR2 SVGAGI. CDR3 region: CAVSSGRTRGNEQFF. The CDR3 coding sequence is TGTGCCGTATCTAGCGGGAGAACAAGGGGCAATGAGCAGTTCTTC.

The CDR3 protein is CASSPREGPGELFF. The CDR3 DNA follows: TGTGCCAGCTCACCCCGGGAGGGTCCCGGGGAGCTGTTTTTT. This chain joins TRBV18 and TRBJ2-2; 8 bases match TRBD2. V shed 3 bases, J shed 6 bases, and the junction held 3 bases outside the gene matches. The CDR3 is made up of 14 amino acids. Germline CDR1 and CDR2: KGHSH and LQKENI.

The V gene is TRBV28, the J gene TRBJ1-1; perhaps TRBD1 as D (5 bases). Trimming pared 6 bases from V and 0 bases from J, leaving 11 bases between. Germline assignment: CDR1 MDHEN and CDR2 SYDVKM. This CDR3 has 14 amino acids. CDR3 sequence (DNA): TGTGCCAGCAGGGTCGACAGCATGAACACTGAAGCTTTCTTT. This translates into CASRVDSMNTEAFF.

The chain joins TRBV2 to TRBJ2-5, with unresolved D. The CDR3 extends over 11 amino acids. Trimming pared 5 bases from V and 4 bases from J, leaving 5 bases between. The germline V gene encodes CDR1 SNHLY and CDR2 FYNNEI. CDR3 sequence: CASSNLETQYF. The CDR3 DNA sequence: TGTGCCAGCAGTAACTTAGAGACCCAGTACTTC.

The V gene is TRBV7-6, the J gene TRBJ1-3, with 8 bases aligning to TRBD1. V shed 5 bases, J shed 1 base, and the junction held 13 bases outside the gene matches. CDR1 SGHVS and CDR2 FNYEAQ come from the germline V gene. This CDR3 contains 18 residues. CDR3 amino acids: CASSPTQTGARSGNTIYF. CDR3 sequence (DNA): TGTGCCAGCAGCCCAACTCAGACAGGGGCGAGATCTGGAAACACCATATATTTT.

The chain uses TRBV25-1 and TRBJ1-1; no definite D call. Germline values: CDR1 MGHDK, CDR2 SYGVNS. Trimming removed 1 base from V and 1 base from J, with 10 bases in between. This CDR3 is 15 amino acids long. This CDR3 reads CASSESGRQNTEAFF. CDR3 bases: TGTGCCAGCAGTGAATCAGGCAGGCAGAACACTGAAGCTTTCTTT.

The V gene is TRBV12-5, the J gene TRBJ2-1; weak D call: TRBD1 (6 bases). The V end lost 5 bases, the J end lost 5 bases, and 16 bases lay between the germline ends. CDR3 length: 15 residues. Germline values: CDR1 LGHNT, CDR2 FRNRAP. CDR3 nucleotide sequence: TGTGCTAGTGGTCATGGGGACACCAACAACAATGAGCAGTTCTTC. Translation gives CASGHGDTNNNEQFF.

The chain carries TRBV4-3 and TRBJ1-2; TRBD1 agrees at 9 bases. The CDR3 runs to 16 residues. Germline lookup yields CDR1 LGHNA and CDR2 YSLEER. J gave up 7 bases and V 1 base, and 10 bases lay outside the gene matches. As DNA, the CDR3 is TGCGCCAGCAGCCAAGTTCTGCTGACAGGGGGGTCTGGCTACACCTTC. Amino acid sequence: CASSQVLLTGGSGYTF.

The rearrangement joins TRBV15 to TRBJ1-6; TRBD1 might be the D (6 bases). The CDR3 covers 17 residues. The germline V gene encodes CDR1 LNHNV and CDR2 YYDKDF (reference sequence). The germline V and J ends were trimmed by 0 bases and 2 bases, with 11 bases remaining between them. As DNA, the CDR3 is TGTGCCACCAGCAGAGATCGGGGGGGCGCCTATAATTCACCCCTCCACTTT. Amino acids: CATSRDRGGAYNSPLHF.

This rearrangement joins TRBV6-5 to TRBJ1-2, with D perhaps TRBD1 (5 bases). The germline V gene has CDR1 MNHEY and CDR2 SVGAGI. The CDR3 has 15 amino acids. The V and J ends lost 7 bases and 3 bases respectively, with 18 bases between them. CDR3 in DNA: TGTGCCAGCACCACCGAGGGGAGGGGAGACTATGGCTACACCTTC. As protein: CASTTEGRGDYGYTF.

The chain carries TRBV10-3 and TRBJ2-4, with D possibly TRBD1 on 5 matching bases. V lost 1 base and J lost 5, with 15 bases in between. The germline CDR1 and CDR2 sequences are ENHRY and SYGVKD. The CDR3 consists of 16 residues. The CDR3 DNA reads TGTGCCATCAGTGAGTATGAGCCAGGGCGGCAAAACATTCAGTACTTC. It encodes CAISEYEPGRQNIQYF.

The chain carries TRBV5-4 and TRBJ1-1, with D possibly TRBD1 on 5 matching bases. Trimming pared 3 bases from V and 1 base from J, leaving 13 bases between. Per the germline V gene, CDR1 is SGHNT and CDR2 is YYREEE (reference sequence). CDR3 length: 15 residues. The DNA of the CDR3 is TGTGCCAGCAGCTCACCTAAGGGGTGGAACACTGAAGCTTTCTTT. Encoded protein: CASSSPKGWNTEAFF.